The rows below give T cell receptor beta chains drawn from one sample of a study of T-cell reconstitution after alpha-beta-depleted transplantation in children. MiXCR was run by TCRdb on the PCR reads, yielding one entry per CDR3 protein. The data hold thousands of distinct CDR3 sequences, with 15% to 17% observed a single time. The sample was PBMCs, mostly from graft donor cells, taken 180 days after TCRalphabeta/CD19-depleted stem cell transplant. All receptors come from a patient under 10 years old who had a stem cell transplant for inherited bone marrow failure, so the T cells may come from the graft donor. Each CDR3 is given with its conserved first and last residue. The D gene is left open where the match is weak. Clone size is stated in some rows and not others, as once, few, many or a class when expanded.

NA	TRBJ1-3	14	NA	TRBV11-3	CASSAGADGNTIYF	TGTGCCAGCAGCGCGGGGGCTGATGGAAACACCATATATTTT
NA	TRBJ2-1	14	many	TRBV5-6	CASSPKGGTGEQFF	TGTGCCAGCAGCCCTAAGGGGGGCACGGGTGAGCAGTTCTTC
NA	TRBJ2-2	15	many	TRBV20-1	CSARFVAPNTGELFF	TGCAGTGCTAGATTTGTAGCGCCGAACACCGGGGAGCTGTTTTTT
NA	TRBJ1-1	12	many	TRBV13	CASSPWLTEAFF	TGTGCCAGCAGCCCATGGCTGACTGAAGCTTTCTTT
NA	TRBJ2-1	14	many	TRBV7-9	CASSRSRGLNEQFF	TGTGCCAGCAGCCGCTCCAGGGGTTTGAATGAGCAGTTCTTC
NA	TRBJ2-3	14	many	TRBV20-1	CSARDRGRTVTQYF	TGCAGTGCTAGAGATAGAGGGCGGACAGTAACGCAGTATTTT
NA	TRBJ2-1	15	few	TRBV19	CASSLDDSSYNEQFF	TGTGCCAGTAGTCTAGACGACAGCTCCTACAATGAGCAGTTCTTC
TRBD2	TRBJ2-3	13	many	TRBV14	CASSQSIAGEQYF	TGTGCCAGCAGCCAATCGATAGCGGGAGAGCAGTATTTT
NA	TRBJ2-7	13	NA	TRBV7-2	CASSLEPEYEQYF	TGTGCCAGCAGCTTAGAGCCGGAATACGAGCAGTACTTC
TRBD1	TRBJ2-7	15	many	TRBV18	CASSLQGQPTYEQYF	TGTGCCAGCTCACTCCAGGGACAGCCAACCTACGAGCAGTACTTC
TRBD1	TRBJ2-7	13	medium-sized	TRBV28	CASSLRGPYEQYF	TGTGCCAGCAGTTTAAGGGGGCCCTACGAGCAGTACTTC
TRBD2	TRBJ2-7	13	few	TRBV20-1	CSAISGIPYEQYF	TGCAGTGCTATTAGCGGGATACCCTACGAGCAGTACTTC
TRBD1	TRBJ1-3	15	many	TRBV7-9	CASSLGDRGVNTIYF	TGTGCCAGCAGCTTAGGAGACAGGGGTGTCAACACCATATATTTT
NA	TRBJ1-1	16	NA	TRBV7-9	CAGSPNNLDRNTEAFF	TGTGCCGGCAGCCCTAATAACTTGGACAGGAACACTGAAGCTTTCTTT
NA	TRBJ2-5	13	many	TRBV5-1	CASSFLAQETQYF	TGCGCCAGCAGCTTCCTAGCCCAAGAGACCCAGTACTTC
NA	TRBJ2-7	15	many	TRBV18	CASSPFSPPAYEQYF	TGTGCCAGCTCACCATTCTCCCCTCCGGCCTACGAGCAGTACTTC
NA	TRBJ1-3	16	many	TRBV7-9	CASSKKIGISGNTIYF	TGTGCCAGCAGCAAAAAAATCGGGATCTCTGGAAACACCATATATTTT